This T cell receptor beta chain was sequenced for a study of radiotherapy plus CTLA-4 blockade in lung cancer. As for the study in general: For 18% of patients, objective responses occurred, and approximately 31% had disease control.

Enrolled patients, whose metastatic non-small-cell lung cancer was chemo-refractory, received focal radiation plus CTLA-4 blockade with ipilimumab. Trimming took 3 bases from V and 8 from J, leaving 8 bases between them. Germline V gives CDR1 SEHNR, CDR2 FQNEAQ (reference sequence). The CDR3 spans 12 residues. Findings and caveats of the study: There was expansion of tumor-derived TCR clones in blood after radiotherapy plus ipilimumab.

The table lists this clone with a few counts. Its antigen is not identified. Assay: immunoSEQ multiplex PCR; the TCRdb copy retains only in-frame clones and omits some. The table shows some 78,000 clones, with approximately 86% occurring only once. Sequencing used peripheral blood, obtained from a patient treated with radiotherapy plus ipilimumab. The clonotype was recovered from a human donor with non-small cell lung cancer who had a partial response to radiotherapy plus ipilimumab. The chain joins TRBV7-9 to TRBJ2-1; the D is unclear. CDR3 residues: CASSFISHEQFF. The CDR3 nucleotides read TGTGCCAGCAGCTTCATTTCCCATGAGCAGTTCTTC.